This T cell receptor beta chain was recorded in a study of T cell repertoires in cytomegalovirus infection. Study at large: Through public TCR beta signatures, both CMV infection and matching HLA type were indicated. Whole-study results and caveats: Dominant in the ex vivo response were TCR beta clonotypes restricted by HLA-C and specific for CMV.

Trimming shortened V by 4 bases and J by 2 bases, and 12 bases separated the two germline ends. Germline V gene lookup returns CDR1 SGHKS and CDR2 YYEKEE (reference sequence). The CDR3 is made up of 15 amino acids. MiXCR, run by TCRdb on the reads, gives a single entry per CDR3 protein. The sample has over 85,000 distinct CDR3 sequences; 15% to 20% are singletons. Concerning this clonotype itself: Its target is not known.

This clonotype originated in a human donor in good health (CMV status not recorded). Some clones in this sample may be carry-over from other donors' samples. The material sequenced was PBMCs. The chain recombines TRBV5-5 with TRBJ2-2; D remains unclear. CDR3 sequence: CASSRWDPNTGELFF. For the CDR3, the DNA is TGTGCCAGCAGCCGTTGGGATCCAAACACCGGGGAGCTGTTTTTT.